Sequencing of this T cell receptor beta chain was carried out in a study of CD8 T cells in ankylosing spondylitis. Study-wide results and limits: Typical of ankylosing spondylitis blood, it appeared, was a TCR beta motif of roughly eight highly homologous variants. According to the report, clones linked to the disease were significantly enriched in matched synovial fluid samples taken from ankylosing spondylitis patients.

The CDR3 extends over 13 amino acids. The germline gives CDR1 DFQATT, CDR2 SNEGSKA (reference sequence). Unmatched junction bases numbered 4, after V lost 5 bases and J lost 2 bases. TCRdb itself ran the 5' RACE reads through MiXCR, one entry per CDR3 protein. The sample consists of more than 200,000 distinct CDR3 sequences, more than 20% of them appearing once. This clonotype was recorded at least ten times. Its antigen is undetermined. The V and J genes are TRBV20-1 and TRBJ2-5; 8 nucleotides align to TRBD1. The sequence came from a male donor with ankylosing spondylitis or in good health (not recorded which). The sequenced sample consisted of blood, either unsorted or a sorted T cell fraction (not recorded which). The CDR3 region is CSAPRQGQETQYF. CDR3 in DNA: TGCAGTGCTCCCCGACAGGGGCAAGAGACCCAGTACTTC.